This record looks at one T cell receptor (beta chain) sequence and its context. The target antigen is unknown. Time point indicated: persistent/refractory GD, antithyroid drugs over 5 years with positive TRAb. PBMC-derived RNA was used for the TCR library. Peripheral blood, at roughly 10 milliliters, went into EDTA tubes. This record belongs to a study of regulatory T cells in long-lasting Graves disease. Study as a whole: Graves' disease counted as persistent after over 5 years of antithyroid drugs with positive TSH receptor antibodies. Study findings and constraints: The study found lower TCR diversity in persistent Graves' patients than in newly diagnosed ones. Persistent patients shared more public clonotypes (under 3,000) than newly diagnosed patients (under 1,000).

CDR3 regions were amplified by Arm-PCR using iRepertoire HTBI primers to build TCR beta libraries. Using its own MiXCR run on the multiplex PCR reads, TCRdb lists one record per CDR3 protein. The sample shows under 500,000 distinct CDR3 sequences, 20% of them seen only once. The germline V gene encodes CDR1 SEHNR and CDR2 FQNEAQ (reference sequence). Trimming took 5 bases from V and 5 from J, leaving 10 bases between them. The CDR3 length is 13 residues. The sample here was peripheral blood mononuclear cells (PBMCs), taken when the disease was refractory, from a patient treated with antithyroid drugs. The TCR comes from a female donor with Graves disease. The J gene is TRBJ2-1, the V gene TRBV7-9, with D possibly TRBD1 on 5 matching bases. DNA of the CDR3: TGTGCCAGCAGCAGGGTGACAGACAATGAGCAGTTCTTC. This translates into CASSRVTDNEQFF.